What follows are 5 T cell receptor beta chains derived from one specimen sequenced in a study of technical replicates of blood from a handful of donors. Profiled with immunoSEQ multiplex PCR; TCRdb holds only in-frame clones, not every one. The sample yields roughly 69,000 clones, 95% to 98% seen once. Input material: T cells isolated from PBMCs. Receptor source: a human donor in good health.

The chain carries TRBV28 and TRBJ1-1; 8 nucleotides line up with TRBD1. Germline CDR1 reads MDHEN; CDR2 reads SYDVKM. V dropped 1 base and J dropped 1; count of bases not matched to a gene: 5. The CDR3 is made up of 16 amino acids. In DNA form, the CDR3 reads TGTGCCAGCAGTTTATCGACAGGGGCTAAGAACACTGAAGCTTTCTTT. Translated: CASSLSTGAKNTEAFF.

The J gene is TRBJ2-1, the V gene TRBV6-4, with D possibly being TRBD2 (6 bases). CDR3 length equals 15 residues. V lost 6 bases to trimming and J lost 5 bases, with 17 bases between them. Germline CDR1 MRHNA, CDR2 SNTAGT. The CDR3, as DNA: TGTGCCAGCAGCCCTCTAGCGTGGGGGAACAATGAGCAGTTCTTC. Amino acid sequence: CASSPLAWGNNEQFF.

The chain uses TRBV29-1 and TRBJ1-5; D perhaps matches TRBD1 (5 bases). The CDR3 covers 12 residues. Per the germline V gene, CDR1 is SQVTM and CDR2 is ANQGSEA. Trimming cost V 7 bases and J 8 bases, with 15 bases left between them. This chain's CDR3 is CSAGGGNEPQHF. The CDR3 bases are TGCAGCGCCGGGGGGGGTAACGAGCCCCAGCATTTT.

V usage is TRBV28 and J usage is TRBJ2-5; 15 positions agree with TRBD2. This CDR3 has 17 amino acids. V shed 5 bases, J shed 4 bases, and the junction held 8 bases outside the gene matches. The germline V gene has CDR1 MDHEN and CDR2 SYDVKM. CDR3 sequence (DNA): TGTGCCAGCAGTCCGGGACTAGCGGGAGGATGGGTAGAGACCCAGTACTTC. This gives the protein CASSPGLAGGWVETQYF.

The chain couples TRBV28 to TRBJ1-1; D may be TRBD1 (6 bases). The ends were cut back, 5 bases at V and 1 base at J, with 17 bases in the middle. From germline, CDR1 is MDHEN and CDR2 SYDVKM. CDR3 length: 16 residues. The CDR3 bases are TGTGCCAGCAGTACCCCCTTAGGGACACCGAACACTGAAGCTTTCTTT. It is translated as CASSTPLGTPNTEAFF.